These T cell receptor beta chains were read from a single sample in a study of T cell responses to AZD1222 COVID-19 vaccine. Sequencing used immunoSEQ multiplex PCR; TCRdb keeps in-frame clones, though not all of them. The sample lists roughly 160,000 clones; roughly 92% were seen once. The source material was peripheral blood, sampled on day 0 of AZD1222 vaccination. Receptor source: an adult in good health. CDR3s leave out the opening cysteine and the closing phenylalanine or tryptophan. Fields, in order: clone size, J gene, V gene, CDR3 protein. Rows give clone size only sometimes, using once, few, many, or a class for an expanded clone.

size: .
J: TRBJ2-2
V: TRBV27
CDR3: ASSFITGELF

size: .
J: TRBJ1-6
V: TRBV4-1
CDR3: ASSQDKAGSNSPLH

size: .
J: TRBJ1-2
V: TRBV7-2
CDR3: ASSVDQGHYGYT

size: .
J: TRBJ1-5
V: TRBV7-9
CDR3: ASSSDPRRGFSNQPQH

size: .
J: TRBJ1-2
V: TRBV24-1
CDR3: ATSDSGQPTGGYT

size: .
J: TRBJ2-1
V: TRBV4-1
CDR3: ASSQGYGGGPSYNEQF

size: .
J: TRBJ1-2
V: TRBV29-1
CDR3: SFSDGTYGYT

size: .
J: TRBJ2-2
V: TRBV4-1
CDR3: ASSQGQVLAGELF

size: .
J: TRBJ1-2
V: TRBV19
CDR3: ASSSRDFRLGGYT

size: few
J: TRBJ1-2
V: TRBV6-5
CDR3: ASTKGKTGVYGYT

size: .
J: TRBJ1-2
V: TRBV25-1
CDR3: ASSEYGREGYT

size: .
J: TRBJ1-1
V: TRBV5-1
CDR3: ASVLGGEAF

size: .
J: TRBJ1-2
V: TRBV4-2
CDR3: ASSQDWDRYGYT

size: .
J: TRBJ1-2
V: TRBV7-9
CDR3: ASSLAGDPGYT

size: .
J: TRBJ1-5
V: TRBV29-1
CDR3: SPAGRRAQPQH

size: .
J: TRBJ1-1
V: TRBV7-6
CDR3: ASSLGSPGLVGAF

size: .
J: TRBJ1-1
V: TRBV29-1
CDR3: SAATGLRTEAF

size: .
J: TRBJ1-6
V: TRBV18
CDR3: ASSPNSNSPLH

size: .
J: TRBJ1-2
V: TRBV5-1
CDR3: ASSLVGGQGNYGYT

size: .
J: TRBJ1-1
V: TRBV6-2/TRBV6-3
CDR3: ASSRSENTEAF

size: .
J: TRBJ1-2
V: TRBV6-5
CDR3: ASSTRGRGGYGYT

size: once
J: TRBJ2-7
V: TRBV7-9
CDR3: ASSRIGTDFYEQY

size: .
J: TRBJ2-7
V: TRBV6-5
CDR3: ASSLNRHSYEQY

size: .
J: TRBJ2-7
V: TRBV10-3
CDR3: AISVSNYEQY

size: once
J: TRBJ2-3
V: TRBV4-1
CDR3: ASSQTSGSSTQY

size: once
J: TRBJ2-2
V: TRBV29-1
CDR3: SVSGRSPRRGTGELF

size: few
J: TRBJ2-7
V: TRBV7-2
CDR3: ASSLDIRQY

size: .
J: TRBJ2-7
V: TRBV5-1
CDR3: ASSPGTSGRRQY

size: .
J: TRBJ2-1
V: TRBV5-1
CDR3: ASSVGTGLDEQF

size: .
J: TRBJ1-1
V: TRBV12-3/TRBV12-4
CDR3: ASINLGANRV

size: .
J: TRBJ1-1
V: TRBV18
CDR3: ASSPRGRNTEAF

size: .
J: TRBJ2-2
V: TRBV10-2
CDR3: ATQLAGGVTGELF

size: once
J: TRBJ1-5
V: TRBV12-3/TRBV12-4
CDR3: ASSLGGQPQH

size: few
J: TRBJ2-7
V: TRBV4-2
CDR3: ASSQGQGSSLGYEQY

size: .
J: TRBJ1-1
V: TRBV5-4
CDR3: ASSPKSKDGEAF

size: .
J: TRBJ2-5
V: TRBV6-5
CDR3: ASSTLTGMAETQY

size: .
J: TRBJ1-3
V: TRBV2
CDR3: ASRGDTSGNTIY

size: .
J: TRBJ2-1
V: TRBV19
CDR3: ASRAPSDEQF

size: .
J: TRBJ2-3
V: TRBV11-2
CDR3: ASSNFRTSGGLSTDTQY

size: .
J: TRBJ2-4
V: TRBV18
CDR3: ASSPLNSDIQY

size: .
J: TRBJ2-3
V: TRBV7-9
CDR3: ASSPPSTDTQY

size: .
J: TRBJ1-2
V: TRBV3-1/TRBV3-2
CDR3: ASSQDRGVYGYT

size: .
J: TRBJ1-5
V: TRBV5-8
CDR3: ASRWGLGNQPQH

size: .
J: TRBJ1-1
V: TRBV5-4
CDR3: ASSRVETPGAF

size: .
J: TRBJ1-5
V: TRBV6-5
CDR3: ASYRGGGSNQPQH

size: .
J: TRBJ1-1
V: TRBV11-2
CDR3: ASSPRYGTGDRNTEAF

size: .
J: TRBJ2-3
V: TRBV6-5
CDR3: TSKISGRVGDTQY

size: .
J: TRBJ2-2
V: TRBV19
CDR3: ASSSRRDSGPAGELF

size: .
J: TRBJ1-6
V: TRBV19
CDR3: ASSNHPQGRNSPLH

size: once
J: TRBJ1-2
V: TRBV18
CDR3: ASSPGRELYGYT

size: .
J: TRBJ2-2
V: TRBV9
CDR3: ASSVLGGHGELF

size: .
J: TRBJ2-7
V: TRBV13
CDR3: ASSPSGTGHTEQY

size: .
J: TRBJ1-2
V: TRBV6-5
CDR3: ASILDGYT

size: .
J: TRBJ2-1
V: TRBV19
CDR3: ASSTPSGGHNEQF